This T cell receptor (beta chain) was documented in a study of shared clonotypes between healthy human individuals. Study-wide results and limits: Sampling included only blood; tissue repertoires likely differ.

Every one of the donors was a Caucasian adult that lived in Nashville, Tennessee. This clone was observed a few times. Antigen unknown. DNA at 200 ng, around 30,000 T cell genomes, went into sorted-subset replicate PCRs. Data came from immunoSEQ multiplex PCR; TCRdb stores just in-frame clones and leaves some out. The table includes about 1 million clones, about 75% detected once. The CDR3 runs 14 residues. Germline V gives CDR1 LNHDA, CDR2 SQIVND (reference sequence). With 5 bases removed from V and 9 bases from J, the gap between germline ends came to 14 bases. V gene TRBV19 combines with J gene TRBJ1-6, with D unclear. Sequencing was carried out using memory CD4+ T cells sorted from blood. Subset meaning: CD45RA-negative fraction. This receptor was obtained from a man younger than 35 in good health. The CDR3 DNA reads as TGTGCCAGTAGTTCTTTATTCTCTGGTTCACCCCTCCACTTT. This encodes CASSSLFSGSPLHF.